These 24 T cell receptor beta chains share one sample of origin, sequenced in a study of early T cells in non-severe SARS-CoV-2 infection (dated by TCRdb to 2020 to 2023). The library was prepared using 5' RACE. The instrument was a NextSeq 500. In TCRdb, the public reads were trimmed at Q25 with fastp and aligned with MiXCR, with productive beta chains retained. Merged by CDR3 protein, the rows form single entries marked with the most common genes and DNA. This sample has approximately 37,000 distinct CDR3 sequences in its table, and 5% to 5.5% of those were observed once. The top ten clones comprise around 5.8% of the sample. The sequences come from whole blood, collected at baseline. These receptors all stem from an adult who was a healthcare worker with PCR-confirmed SARS-CoV-2 infection or an uninfected control (not recorded which).

This clonotype was detected ten times or more. V usage is TRBV7-2 and J usage is TRBJ2-7; 8 bases map to TRBD2. Germline values: CDR1 SGHTA, CDR2 FQGNSA. The V and J ends lost 4 bases and 4 bases, in that order; junction bases with no gene match: 3. This CDR3 has 13 amino acids. The CDR3 region is CASSSSGRYEQYV. DNA for the CDR3: TGTGCCAGCAGCTCCAGCGGGAGATACGAGCAGTACGTC.

This rearrangement joins TRBV12-3 or TRBV12-4 to TRBJ1-3; tentative D call: TRBD1 (6 bases). The V end lost 6 bases, the J end lost 2 bases, and 14 bases lay between the germline ends. The CDR3 is made up of 15 amino acids. CDR3 sequence: CASRITGNPGNTIYF. The CDR3 nucleotides read TGTGCCAGCAGGATAACAGGGAACCCTGGAAACACCATATATTTT.

The rearrangement links TRBV11-2 to TRBJ2-7; 12 bases line up with TRBD2. This CDR3 comprises 22 residues. Germline CDR1 SGHAT, CDR2 FQNNGV. After removal of 5 bases from V and 1 base from J, the junction contained 24 bases not matched to a gene. CDR3 bases: TGTGCCAGCAGCCGACTTAGTAAGAAGCGGACTAGCGGGGAGGGCATGTCCTACGAGCAGTACTTC. Protein: CASSRLSKKRTSGEGMSYEQYF.

The table lists this clonotype with many counts. The chain employs TRBV20-1 and TRBJ1-1; 7 positions match TRBD1. Germline assignment: CDR1 DFQATT and CDR2 SNEGSKA (reference sequence). Trimming removed 3 bases from V and 2 bases from J; junction bases left unmatched: 9. This CDR3 contains 15 residues. CDR3 residues: CSASPPRDSNTEAFF. In DNA, the CDR3 is TGCAGTGCTAGCCCCCCACGGGACAGCAACACTGAAGCTTTCTTT.

This clonotype was seen many times. The chain carries TRBV19 and TRBJ2-3, with 9 bases matching TRBD1. The CDR3 loop spans 13 amino acids. V trimming: 4 bases; J trimming: 8 bases; junction bases outside the gene matches: 4. CDR1 and CDR2 from the germline V gene are LNHDA and SQIVND (reference sequence). The CDR3 DNA reads as TGTGCCAGTAGTAAAACAGGGGGCAGTACGCAGTATTTT. It is translated as CASSKTGGSTQYF.

This clonotype was seen a few times. CDR3 region: CASSPPTVGTEAFF. CDR3 in DNA: TGTGCCAGCTCACCACCGACTGTTGGGACTGAAGCTTTCTTT. The chain joins TRBV18 to TRBJ1-1; D unclear. V was cut by 0 bases and J by 5 bases, with 10 bases left in between. Looked up from germline, CDR1 is KGHSH and CDR2 is LQKENI. CDR3 length equals 14 residues.

This clonotype was seen only a few times. The chain uses TRBV7-2 and TRBJ2-1, with D possibly being TRBD2 (6 bases). Germline loops: CDR1 SGHTA, CDR2 FQGNSA. The V end lost 4 bases, the J end lost 9 bases, and 13 bases lay between the germline ends. This CDR3 comprises 13 residues. This CDR3 is CASSSQEGPEQFF. The CDR3 DNA follows: TGTGCCAGCAGCTCCCAGGAGGGACCTGAGCAGTTCTTC. Full variable domain (rest looked up from reference TRBV7-2 and TRBJ2-1): GAGVSQSPSNKVTEKGKDVELRCDPISGHTALYWYRQSLGQGLEFLIYFQGNSAPDKSGLPSDRFSAERTGGSVSTLTIQRTQQEDSAVYLCASSSQEGPEQFFGPGTRLTVL.

This clonotype was picked up many times. The chain has TRBV4-3 and TRBJ2-1; TRBD2 aligns across 9 bases. The V segment lost 2 bases and the J segment 1 base; nucleotides outside the gene matches: 0. Germline CDR1 is LGHNA and CDR2 is YSLEER. CDR3 length equals 15 residues. This CDR3 is CASSQSGRSYNEQFF. CDR3 coding DNA: TGCGCCAGCAGCCAAAGCGGGAGGTCCTACAATGAGCAGTTCTTC.

This clonotype was seen repeatedly, ten times or more. The V gene is TRBV7-9, the J gene TRBJ2-1; 11 nucleotides agree with TRBD2. The V and J ends lost 5 bases and 8 bases, in that order; junction bases with no gene match: 17. Germline loops: CDR1 SEHNR, CDR2 FQNEAQ (reference sequence). The CDR3 length is 18 residues. CDR3 residues: CASSRITLTSGRIDEQFF. The CDR3 DNA is TGTGCCAGCAGCCGTATTACTCTAACTAGCGGGAGAATTGATGAGCAGTTCTTC.

This sequence joins TRBV7-2 and TRBJ1-6; a weak D match, TRBD1 (6 bases). Germline V gene lookup returns CDR1 SGHTA and CDR2 FQGNSA. CDR3 length: 15 amino acids. V shed 3 bases and J shed 6 bases, with 12 bases lying between them. Written as DNA, the CDR3 is TGTGCCAGCAGCTTCGGACAGCTTATTAATTCACCCCTCCACTTT. Amino acids: CASSFGQLINSPLHF. Full variable domain (remainder filled in from reference TRBV7-2 and TRBJ1-6): GAGVSQSPSNKVTEKGKDVELRCDPISGHTALYWYRQSLGQGLEFLIYFQGNSAPDKSGLPSDRFSAERTGGSVSTLTIQRTQQEDSAVYLCASSFGQLINSPLHFGNGTRLTVT.

A few counts support this clonotype. This rearrangement joins TRBV4-1 to TRBJ2-7; D gene ambiguous. The CDR3 is 13 amino acids. V was shortened by 0 bases and J by 4 bases, with 7 bases between the two germline ends. Germline CDR1 is MGHRA and CDR2 is YSYEKL. The CDR3 DNA follows: TGCGCCAGCAGCCAAGAAGCGAGTTACGAGCAGTACTTC. Residues: CASSQEASYEQYF.

This clonotype was observed at least ten times. V and J are TRBV28 and TRBJ2-7, with D perhaps matching TRBD2 (5 bases). With 6 bases removed from V and 2 bases from J, the gap between germline ends came to 11 bases. Germline V gene data show CDR1 as MDHEN and CDR2 as SYDVKM. This CDR3 has 13 residues. DNA of the CDR3: TGTGCCAGCAGGATTAGCGCTGCCTACGAGCAGTACTTC. Translated, it gives CASRISAAYEQYF.

This clonotype came up many times. The chain couples TRBV30 to TRBJ2-2, with 11 positions matching TRBD2. Germline CDR1 is GTSNPN and CDR2 is SVGIG (reference sequence). Unmatched junction bases numbered 7, after V lost 2 bases and J lost 5 bases. This CDR3 comprises 16 residues. The CDR3 DNA reads as TGTGCCTGGAGTCGGATAGCGGGAGGGAGGACCGGGGAGCTGTTTTTT. It codes for CAWSRIAGGRTGELFF.

This clonotype turned up a few times. V gene TRBV6-2 or TRBV6-3 combines with J gene TRBJ2-7; maybe TRBD2 (6 bases). This CDR3 contains 12 residues. Germline CDR1 is MNHEY and CDR2 is SVGEGT. The germline V and J ends were trimmed by 4 bases and 5 bases, with 9 bases remaining between them. CDR3 nucleotide sequence: TGTGCCAGCAGTTCTAAGCGGGACGAGCAGTACGTC. Protein sequence: CASSSKRDEQYV.

This clonotype has at least ten counts. The chain links TRBV9 to TRBJ1-4; the D is unclear. This CDR3 has 14 residues. Germline CDR1 is SGDLS and CDR2 is YYNGEE. V gave up 2 bases and J gave up 4 bases, with 9 bases separating them. The CDR3 is CASSVGGRNEKLFF. Here the CDR3 DNA reads TGTGCCAGCAGCGTCGGTGGACGTAATGAAAAACTGTTTTTT.

This clonotype was seen a handful of times. The genes are TRBV20-1 and TRBJ2-5; D is undetermined. CDR1 DFQATT and CDR2 SNEGSKA come from the germline V gene (reference sequence). Trimming removed 0 bases at V and 1 base at J, with 15 bases between. This CDR3 has 16 residues. CDR3 sequence reads: CSARDVYFTGQETQYF. The CDR3 DNA follows: TGCAGTGCTAGAGACGTTTACTTCACTGGCCAAGAGACCCAGTACTTC.

Many counts were recorded for this clonotype. The rearrangement joins TRBV29-1 to TRBJ2-4; the D gene is possibly TRBD1 (6 bases). Germline CDR1 is SQVTM and CDR2 is ANQGSEA. The V end lost 0 bases, the J end lost 6 bases, and 24 bases lay between the germline ends. This CDR3 region has 18 residues. DNA of the CDR3: TGCAGCGTTGAAGATGGTTACGAAAGTGGGACACCCTTAAACATTCAGTACTTC. It yields the protein CSVEDGYESGTPLNIQYF.

This clonotype was observed many times. The CDR3 DNA follows: TGCAGTGCCCCGGCGCGGGGAGGCGAGCAGTACTTC. Its translation: CSAPARGGEQYF. This chain links TRBV20-1 with TRBJ2-7, with D perhaps matching TRBD2 (6 bases). Germline assignment: CDR1 DFQATT and CDR2 SNEGSKA (reference sequence). The CDR3 spans 12 residues. V lost 6 bases and J lost 6, with 15 bases in between.

This clonotype was found many times. The junction departs from the called germline gene at one end, perhaps through a read error. The gene calls are TRBV30 and TRBJ1-6; unclear D gene. The germline V gene encodes CDR1 GTSNPN and CDR2 SVGIG (reference sequence). The CDR3 is 13 residues long. For the CDR3, the DNA is TGTGCCTGGAGTCGACACAGTAATTCACCCCTCCCTTTT. Protein sequence: CAWSRHSNSPLPF.

The V and J genes are TRBV7-6 and TRBJ1-1, with D unclear. Looked up from germline, CDR1 is SGHVS and CDR2 is FNYEAQ. The V gene lost 1 base and the J gene lost 3 bases, with 3 bases spanning the gap. This CDR3 comprises 12 residues. Here the CDR3 reads CASSLEDTEAFF. Here the CDR3 DNA reads TGTGCCAGCAGCTTAGAGGACACTGAAGCTTTCTTT.

This clonotype was counted at least ten times. The chain employs TRBV18 and TRBJ1-4; unclear D gene. Germline V gene sequence: CDR1 KGHSH, CDR2 LQKENI. This CDR3 comprises 15 residues. Trimming left V 2 bases short and J 0 bases short, with 7 bases between. Here the CDR3 reads CASSPGITTNEKLFF. CDR3 nucleotides: TGTGCCAGCTCACCAGGCATAACAACTAATGAAAAACTGTTTTTT.

To note about this clonotype: A much larger clone lies one base from this, so it may be a read error. V and J are TRBV6-5 and TRBJ1-2; 7 nucleotides agree with TRBD1. V was clipped by 7 bases and J by 7 bases; unmatched bases: 9. CDR3 length: 13 amino acids. Germline V lookup: CDR1 MNHEY, CDR2 SVGAGI. The CDR3 region is CASTPGTVFGYTF. The DNA for the CDR3 is TGTGCCAGCACTCCCGGGACAGTTTTTGGCTACACCTTC.

The chain recombines TRBV18 with TRBJ2-4; TRBD1 or TRBD2 may be the D gene (6 bases each). Per the germline V gene, CDR1 is KGHSH and CDR2 is LQKENI. The CDR3 length is 16 residues. V lost 3 bases to trimming and J lost 3 bases, with 15 bases between them. The CDR3 is CASSPPGGSHKNIQYF. CDR3 nucleotides: TGTGCCAGCTCACCCCCCGGGGGCAGCCACAAAAACATTCAGTACTTC.

In its sample, this clonotype was seen many times. The V gene is TRBV29-1, the J gene TRBJ2-3; 7 bases match TRBD2. CDR3 length: 13 residues. Per germline, CDR1 SQVTM and CDR2 ANQGSEA. V trimming: 5 bases; J trimming: 0 bases; junction bases outside the gene matches: 2. DNA for the CDR3: TGCAGCGTTCAGCGGGATAGCACAGATACGCAGTATTTT. This encodes CSVQRDSTDTQYF.